This T cell receptor (beta chain) emerged from a study of siplizumab effects on memory and regulatory T cells (dated by TCRdb to the late 2010s). For the wider study: The study looked at the effect of siplizumab, an anti-CD2 antibody, on alloreactive T-cell subsets in allogeneic mixed lymphocyte reactions made from human PBMCs. Study-level results and caveats: Roughly 80-95% of proliferating CD4+ or CD8+ clones could not be assigned a naive or memory phenotype. Because sequences below about 10^-5 frequency were poorly captured, only a minor fraction of alloreactive clones could be mapped to unstimulated subsets. Unstimulated naive T cells appeared to be more diverse than memory T cells, and naive cells seemed to make a substantial contribution to the alloresponse. Siplizumab significantly lowered the cumulative frequency of alloreactive sequences that could be traced to unstimulated CD4+ memory T cells. The suppressive function of proliferating Tregs from siplizumab cultures was not functionally confirmed. Among mappable alloreactive CD4+ clones, the Treg-derived fraction averaged around 63% with siplizumab versus roughly 25% in control reactions.

CDR1 MNHEY and CDR2 SVGAGI were looked up in the germline V gene. V and J are trimmed by 3 bases and 4 bases, and the gene matches miss 2 bases of the junction. The CDR3, from cysteine to phenylalanine, totals 13 residues. The only DNA kept is the CDR3, 39 bases in frame from the first base. Library prep was done by the immunoSEQ multiplex PCR assay. The deep sequencing platform assayed about 91,000 TCR templates per sample. Genomic DNA extracted from sorted T cells was the material used for TCRbeta CDR3 sequencing. The paper's processing steps were these. Clonal analysis of TCRbeta CDR3 data was done in the R programming language. Unstimulated samples were compared with post-reaction CFSE-low samples to define alloreactive CD4+ and CD8+ clones. Regulatory or non-regulatory origin of alloreactive CD4+ clones was assigned by matching sequences to the sorted unstimulated Treg and non-Treg repertoires. TCRdb retrieved this table from immuneACCESS and kept in-frame rearrangements only. Not all clones are present; in checked studies, unresolved V genes account for under half, and no reason is known for the remainder. V and J calls and clone size come straight from that table; D and trimming were deduced from the DNA. A total of over 85,000 clones appear in this sample, around 97% of them only once. Together, the top ten hold less than 0.035% of the sample.

A remark on this clone: The antigen this receptor binds is unknown. Base-call qualities are not available, and no considerably larger clone is one nucleotide away.

Unstimulated CD4+ memory cells were also sequenced in three donor pairs, together with CD4+ naive, CD8+ TEMRA, CD8+ naive and CD8+ effector memory subsets. Sorted unstimulated T cells and proliferating T cells recovered from mixed lymphocyte reactions were subjected to TCRbeta CDR3 sequencing. Fresh whole blood from 9 to 11 HLA-typed healthy donors was used to isolate PBMCs. This chain joins TRBV6-5 to TRBJ1-2; a stretch of 7 junction bases matches TRBD1. The sample was naive CD4+ T cells sorted from blood. Explained via the paper, the cell subset or site label denotes: unstimulated naive T cells. The sequence derives from a human donor in good health. The DNA sequence reads TGTGCCAGCAGTTATGGGACAGTCTATGGCTACACCTTC. It translates as CASSYGTVYGYTF.